One sample yielded the 21 T cell receptor beta chains listed below, sequenced in a study of graft-versus-host responses after intestinal transplantation. Only in-frame clones appear in the TCRdb table, and some are missing; sequencing was by immunoSEQ multiplex PCR. The sample records 15,000 or so clones, around two thirds being singletons. Both intraepithelial and lamina propria lymphocytes were released by processing graft tissue. Sample: ileum tissue, taken 14 days after transplant. The receptors shown here come from a human patient who received an intestinal transplant, so some T cells may come from the graft donor.

The rearrangement links TRBV6-5 to TRBJ1-4, with D unresolved. V lost 0 bases and J lost 8, with 7 bases in between. CDR1 is MNHEY and CDR2 is SVGAGI in the germline V gene. This CDR3 region has 13 residues. CDR3 sequence: CASSYSSGEKLFF. In DNA form, the CDR3 reads TGTGCCAGCAGTTACTCATCGGGGGAAAAACTGTTTTTT.

The chain links TRBV5-6 to TRBJ2-1, with 8 bases matching TRBD1. The CDR3 sequence is 15 residues long. The V segment lost 4 bases and the J segment 1 base; nucleotides outside the gene matches: 4. Germline CDR1 SGHDT, CDR2 YYEEEE. The CDR3 nucleotides read TGTGCCAGCAGCCAGACAGGGGCGTCCTACAATGAGCAGTTCTTC. Translation gives CASSQTGASYNEQFF.

V and J are TRBV19 and TRBJ2-2, with D perhaps matching TRBD1 or TRBD2 (5 bases each). In germline, CDR1 is LNHDA, CDR2 SQIVND (reference sequence). The V end lost 3 bases, the J end lost 5 bases, and 7 bases lay between the germline ends. The CDR3 contains 13 residues. CDR3 region: CASSIWGTGELFF. The CDR3 DNA sequence: TGTGCCAGTAGTATCTGGGGGACCGGGGAGCTGTTTTTT.

The chain employs TRBV5-6 and TRBJ2-2; 8 bases agree with TRBD2. Unmatched junction bases numbered 9, after V lost 4 bases and J lost 1 base. The CDR3 consists of 17 residues. Germline V CDR1 and CDR2: SGHDT, YYEEEE. CDR3 sequence: CASSIYPGLVNTGELFF. In DNA form, the CDR3 reads TGTGCCAGCAGCATTTACCCGGGACTAGTGAACACCGGGGAGCTGTTTTTT. Filled out from reference TRBV5-6 and TRBJ2-2, the complete variable domain reads DAGVTQSPTHLIKTRGQQVTLRCSPKSGHDTVSWYQQALGQGPQFIFQYYEEEERQRGNFPDRFSGHQFPNYSSELNVNALLLGDSALYLCASSIYPGLVNTGELFFGEGSRLTVL.

The chain employs TRBV27 and TRBJ1-1; TRBD1 might be the D (5 bases). V was pared by 0 bases and J by 0 bases, with 8 bases between. Germline V CDR1 and CDR2: MNHEY, SMNVEV (reference sequence). The CDR3 runs to 15 residues. CDR3 nucleotides: TGTGCCAGCAGTTTATCGAGGGGAATGAACACTGAAGCTTTCTTT. Encoded protein: CASSLSRGMNTEAFF.

This clone was counted between two and nine times. This chain uses TRBV19 with TRBJ1-1; 7 bases fit TRBD1. Losses at the gene ends were 5 bases for V and 1 base for J; bases not matched to a gene: 4. The germline V gene has CDR1 LNHDA and CDR2 SQIVND (reference sequence). The CDR3 runs to 14 residues. The CDR3 nucleotides read TGTGCCAGTAGTTTTGGGACAGCGAACACTGAAGCTTTCTTT. Its translation: CASSFGTANTEAFF.

The gene calls are TRBV28 and TRBJ2-5; no definite D call. V was shortened by 5 bases and J by 0 bases, with 16 bases between the two germline ends. The CDR3 sequence is 16 residues long. The germline V gene has CDR1 MDHEN and CDR2 SYDVKM. CDR3 sequence: CASSPSSRAYQETQYF. DNA for the CDR3: TGTGCCAGCAGTCCCTCAAGCCGGGCGTACCAAGAGACCCAGTACTTC.

The rearrangement uses TRBV20-1 and TRBJ2-7; the D is unclear. Trimming shortened V by 3 bases and J by 0 bases, and 3 bases separated the two germline ends. Germline-derived CDR1 and CDR2 are DFQATT and SNEGSKA (reference sequence). This CDR3 has 11 amino acids. The CDR3 DNA reads TGCAGTGCTAGGGACTCCTACGAGCAGTACTTC. Translation gives CSARDSYEQYF.

V usage is TRBV9 and J usage is TRBJ1-2, with D uncertain. CDR1 SGDLS and CDR2 YYNGEE come from the germline V gene. Trimming took 4 bases from V and 0 from J, leaving 16 bases between them. The CDR3 runs 16 residues. CDR3 sequence reads: CASSPGGREANYGYTF. The CDR3 DNA reads as TGTGCCAGCAGCCCCGGCGGGAGGGAAGCTAACTATGGCTACACCTTC.

In this sample, this clone turned up once. The V gene is TRBV28, the J gene TRBJ2-1; no definite D call. This CDR3 comprises 12 residues. The germline gives CDR1 MDHEN, CDR2 SYDVKM. V was trimmed by 3 bases and J by 3 bases, leaving 3 bases between them. The chain's CDR3 is CASSFSYNEQFF. The CDR3 DNA reads as TGTGCCAGCAGTTTCAGCTACAATGAGCAGTTCTTC. Full variable domain (rest looked up from reference TRBV28 and TRBJ2-1): DVKVTQSSRYLVKRTGEKVFLECVQDMDHENMFWYRQDPGLGLRLIYFSYDVKMKEKGDIPEGYSVSREKKERFSLILESASTNQTSMYLCASSFSYNEQFFGPGTRLTVL.

The V gene is TRBV5-1, the J gene TRBJ2-3, with D perhaps being TRBD1 or TRBD2 (5 bases each). This CDR3 has 16 amino acids. Trimming left V 0 bases short and J 2 bases short, with 13 bases between. CDR1 SGHRS and CDR2 YFSETQ come from the germline V gene. CDR3 loop: CASSLGDPGLTDTQYF. CDR3 DNA: TGCGCCAGCAGCTTGGGTGACCCGGGGCTCACAGATACGCAGTATTTT.

This rearrangement joins TRBV13 to TRBJ2-7, with 8 nucleotides matching TRBD1. The germline CDR1 and CDR2 sequences are PRHDT and FYEKMQ (reference sequence). The CDR3 totals 16 residues. V was clipped by 5 bases and J by 6 bases; unmatched bases: 15. The CDR3 loop reads CASSQKGGRGLGEQYF. CDR3 in DNA: TGTGCCAGCAGCCAAAAGGGGGGCAGGGGGCTCGGCGAGCAGTACTTC.

V gene TRBV27 combines with J gene TRBJ2-1; 7 bases match TRBD1. Germline V lookup: CDR1 MNHEY, CDR2 SMNVEV (reference sequence). This CDR3 contains 13 residues. V gave up 7 bases and J gave up 5 bases; unmatched junction bases: 5. The DNA of the CDR3 is TGTGCCAGCACCCGACAGGGTAACAATGAGCAGTTCTTC. It yields the protein CASTRQGNNEQFF.

In regard to this clone: Other DNA sequences in the same sample also yield this CDR3. The chain links TRBV30 to TRBJ1-2; the D gene is possibly TRBD1 (6 bases). Per the germline V gene, CDR1 is GTSNPN and CDR2 is SVGIG (reference sequence). With 0 bases removed from V and 8 bases from J, the gap between germline ends came to 7 bases. This CDR3 is built from 11 residues. CDR3 in amino acids: CAWSVQGGYTF. The DNA of the CDR3 is TGTGCCTGGAGTGTACAGGGCGGCTACACCTTC. The full variable domain, with the rest looked up from reference TRBV30 and TRBJ1-2, is SQTIHQWPATLVQPVGSPLSLECTVEGTSNPNLYWYRQAAGRGLQLLFYSVGIGQISSEVPQNLSASRPQDRQFILSSKKLLLSDSGFYLCAWSVQGGYTFGSGTRLTVV.

The chain has TRBV18 and TRBJ1-4; 7 bases fit TRBD1. CDR1 and CDR2 (germline): KGHSH, LQKENI. The CDR3 length is 16 residues. The V and J ends lost 4 bases and 0 bases, in that order; junction bases with no gene match: 5. The CDR3 reads CASSLGTASTNEKLFF. CDR3 sequence (DNA): TGTGCCAGCTCACTAGGGACAGCTTCAACTAATGAAAAACTGTTTTTT.

The V call is TRBV27, the J call TRBJ2-1; TRBD2 matches 9 bases. The ends lost 5 bases at V and 5 bases at J; junction bases unmatched: 10. Germline CDR1 MNHEY, CDR2 SMNVEV (reference sequence). The CDR3 has 16 residues. This CDR3 is CASSPPVAGVDNEQFF. The DNA for the CDR3 is TGTGCCAGCAGTCCCCCGGTAGCGGGAGTGGACAATGAGCAGTTCTTC.

V gene TRBV30 combines with J gene TRBJ2-3; TRBD2 agrees at 12 bases. V dropped 5 bases and J dropped 3; count of bases not matched to a gene: 3. This CDR3 contains 14 residues. Germline CDR1 reads GTSNPN; CDR2 reads SVGIG (reference sequence). For the CDR3, the DNA is TGTGCCTGGGGACTAGCGGGATTTACAGATACGCAGTATTTT. Translation gives CAWGLAGFTDTQYF.

Only a few counts were recorded for this clone. The V call is TRBV4-1, the J call TRBJ1-1; 9 positions agree with TRBD1. V trimming: 3 bases; J trimming: 5 bases; junction bases outside the gene matches: 7. Germline CDR1 and CDR2: MGHRA and YSYEKL. This CDR3 comprises 15 residues. For the CDR3, the DNA is TGCGCCAGCAGCCATGCCGGGACAGGGAATACTGAAGCTTTCTTT. The encoded protein is CASSHAGTGNTEAFF.

The sample holds one count of this clone. The chain couples TRBV4-1 to TRBJ1-2, with TRBD1 matching over 9 bases. This CDR3 comprises 14 residues. CDR1 and CDR2 (germline): MGHRA, YSYEKL. V gave up 4 bases and J gave up 7 bases; unmatched junction bases: 7. This CDR3 is CASSRGTGGSGYTF. CDR3 DNA: TGCGCCAGCAGCCGCGGAACAGGGGGCTCTGGCTACACCTTC.

The chain links TRBV5-1 to TRBJ2-3; TRBD2 agrees at 8 bases. V was clipped by 4 bases and J by 2 bases; unmatched bases: 12. The CDR3 totals 17 residues. Germline V gene data show CDR1 as SGHRS and CDR2 as YFSETQ. The CDR3 nucleotides read TGCGCCAGCAGCGAGAACCCCGGGGGGGTCCTCACAGATACGCAGTATTTT. It yields the protein CASSENPGGVLTDTQYF.

V and J are TRBV4-1 and TRBJ2-1; 9 positions agree with TRBD1. The junction had 10 bases not matched to a gene; V was cut back by 2 bases and J by 2 bases. This CDR3 has 18 amino acids. The germline V gene has CDR1 MGHRA and CDR2 YSYEKL. CDR3 nucleotide sequence: TGCGCCAGCAGCCAAACAGGGGGCACGGCCTTCGCCTACAATGAGCAGTTCTTC. This gives the protein CASSQTGGTAFAYNEQFF.